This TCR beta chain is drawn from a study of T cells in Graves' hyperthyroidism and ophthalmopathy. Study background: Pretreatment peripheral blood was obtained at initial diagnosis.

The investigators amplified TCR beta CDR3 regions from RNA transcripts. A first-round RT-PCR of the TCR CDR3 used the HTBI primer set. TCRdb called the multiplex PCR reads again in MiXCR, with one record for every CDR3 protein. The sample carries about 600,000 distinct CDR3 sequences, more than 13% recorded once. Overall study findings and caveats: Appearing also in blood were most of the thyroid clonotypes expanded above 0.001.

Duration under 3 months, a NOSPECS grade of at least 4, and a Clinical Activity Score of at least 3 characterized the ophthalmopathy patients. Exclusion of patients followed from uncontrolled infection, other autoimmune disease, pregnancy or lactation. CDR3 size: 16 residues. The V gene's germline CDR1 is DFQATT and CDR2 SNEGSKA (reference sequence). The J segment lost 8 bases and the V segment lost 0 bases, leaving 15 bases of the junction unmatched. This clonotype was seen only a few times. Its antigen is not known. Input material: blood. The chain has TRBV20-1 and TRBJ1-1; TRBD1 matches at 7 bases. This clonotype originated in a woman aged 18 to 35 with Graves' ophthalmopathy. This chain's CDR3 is CSARDNKGGGFSEAFF. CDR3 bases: TGCAGTGCTAGAGATAATAAGGGAGGGGGCTTTTCCGAAGCTTTCTTT.